The clone carrying this TCR beta chain appeared a single time. Per the original data handling: Scientists estimated how many nucleated cells there were by amplifying reference gene primers. The assay was immunoSEQ multiplex PCR, and TCRdb's table has in-frame clones only and misses some. Clonal size and the V and J genes are those of that table, whereas D and trimming came from the DNA. This table has over 25,000 clones, around 90% appearing once. The sample originates from a study of blood T cell repertoires in COVID-19. As for the study in general: From the United States, Italy and Spain came samples of acute and convalescent COVID-19. From T cells, B-cell-depleted T cells, or PBMCs came the material, which was cDNA or gDNA.

The source material was peripheral blood. This TCR was sampled from a woman aged 45-65 years with active COVID-19.

CDR3 residues: CASILAAGLRQPQHF. The CDR3, as DNA: TGTGCCAGCATCCTAGCCGCAGGACTGCGTCAGCCCCAGCATTTT. The gene calls are TRBV7-6 and TRBJ1-5, with D uncertain. This CDR3 comprises 15 residues. V lost 7 bases, J lost 6 bases, and 19 bases lay in between. Looked up from germline, CDR1 is SGHVS and CDR2 is FNYEAQ.